This T cell receptor beta chain was obtained from a study of CD8 T cells in Susac syndrome. Reverse transcription of roughly 0.45 to 1 ug RNA used random hexamers. An immunoSEQ multiplex PCR generated amplified TCR beta CDR3 products spanning 54 Vbeta and 13 Jbeta. TCRdb reprocessed the immunoSEQ multiplex PCR reads via MiXCR and lists one record per CDR3 protein. The sample includes 150,000 to 200,000 distinct CDR3 sequences, around 93% of them seen just once. This clonotype was recorded only once. CD8+ and CD4+ blood T cells underwent TCR beta sequencing. Healthy donors constituted the control group, matched for age and sex. V shed 1 base, J shed 5 bases, and the junction held 8 bases outside the gene matches. The CDR3 is 17 residues long. In germline, CDR1 is LGHDT, CDR2 YNNKEL (reference sequence).

The sequence came from a human donor in good health. J is TRBJ2-2 and V is TRBV3-1, with 9 bases lining up with TRBD2. The sequenced sample consisted of CD4+ T cells from PBMCs. The CDR3 region is CASSQVWRGGLTGELFF. In DNA, the CDR3 is TGTGCCAGCAGCCAAGTATGGCGGGGGGGCTTGACCGGGGAGCTGTTTTTT.